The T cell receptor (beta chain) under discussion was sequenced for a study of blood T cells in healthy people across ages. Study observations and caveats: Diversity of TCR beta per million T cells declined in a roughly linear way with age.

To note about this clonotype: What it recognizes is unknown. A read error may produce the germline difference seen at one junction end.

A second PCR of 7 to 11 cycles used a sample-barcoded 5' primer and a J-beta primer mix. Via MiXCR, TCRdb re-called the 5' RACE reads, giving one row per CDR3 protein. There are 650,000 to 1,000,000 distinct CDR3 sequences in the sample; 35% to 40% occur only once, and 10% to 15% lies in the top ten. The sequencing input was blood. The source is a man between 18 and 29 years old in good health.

The DNA of the CDR3 is TGTGCTAGCAGCCCGGGACTAGCGGGGGCAGAGCAGTACTTC. This encodes CASSPGLAGAEQYF. This chain connects TRBV7-7 to TRBJ2-5; 14 bases line up with TRBD2. This CDR3 is 14 amino acids long. The germline V gene has CDR1 SSHAT and CDR2 FNYEAQ (reference sequence).